This paragraph covers one T cell receptor (beta chain) sequence. The antigen is undetermined. The record originates from a study of cytomegalovirus exposure and HLA in healthy donors. Study findings and constraints: Using a false discovery rate of 0.05, a later analysis showed that 16,951 TCR beta sequences were associated with HLA alleles. The listing of 150 to 200 TCR beta chains classed them as cytomegalovirus-associated. A few chains tied to CMV proved CMV antigen-specific in vitro. Rare TCR sequences dominated, though some public TCRs recurred in many donors.

Primers for the PCR totalled 60 Vbeta and 13 Jbeta. Some clones are missing from TCRdb's copy, which holds only in-frame ones; the method was immunoSEQ multiplex PCR. This sample has over 95,000 clones; around 70% occur once, and the top ten carry about 4%. The CDR3 has 13 residues. CDR1 and CDR2 (germline): SGHRS, YFSETQ. Deletions cut 4 bases from V and 2 bases from J, with 7 bases between. This TCR was recovered from a woman aged 40 to 55 in good health and CMV-seropositive. The V gene is TRBV5-1, the J gene TRBJ1-3; no reliable D call. The sequenced material came from PBMCs. CDR3 in DNA: TGCGCCAGCAGCACGGAGCCTGGAAACACCATATATTTT. Translating gives CASSTEPGNTIYF.